The clone carrying this T cell receptor (beta chain) showed up many times. These data come from a study of spatial heterogeneity in lung cancer. About the research overall: The donor population consisted of just over 70 patients with untreated, early-stage non-small cell lung cancer.

Sample time point: blood at routine non-recurrence follow-up after resection. Unsorted whole RNA samples from tumor, nontumor lung or frozen PBMC were sequenced. The trim removed 4 bases at V and 7 bases at J, leaving 13 bases unmatched. Germline V gene lookup returns CDR1 SGHRS and CDR2 YFSETQ. This CDR3 contains 16 residues. TCRdb reprocessed the 5' RACE reads with MiXCR, giving one entry per CDR3 protein. The data hold over 45,000 distinct CDR3 sequences, with approximately 10% observed a single time. The receptor was derived from a male donor with early-stage non-small cell lung cancer. The chain uses TRBV5-1 and TRBJ2-7; TRBD2 agrees at 11 bases. Material: PBMCs, obtained at follow-up. The CDR3 coding sequence is TGCGCCAGCAGCCAAAACCAACTAGCGGGAGCTGGAGAGCAGTACTTC. Amino acids: CASSQNQLAGAGEQYF.